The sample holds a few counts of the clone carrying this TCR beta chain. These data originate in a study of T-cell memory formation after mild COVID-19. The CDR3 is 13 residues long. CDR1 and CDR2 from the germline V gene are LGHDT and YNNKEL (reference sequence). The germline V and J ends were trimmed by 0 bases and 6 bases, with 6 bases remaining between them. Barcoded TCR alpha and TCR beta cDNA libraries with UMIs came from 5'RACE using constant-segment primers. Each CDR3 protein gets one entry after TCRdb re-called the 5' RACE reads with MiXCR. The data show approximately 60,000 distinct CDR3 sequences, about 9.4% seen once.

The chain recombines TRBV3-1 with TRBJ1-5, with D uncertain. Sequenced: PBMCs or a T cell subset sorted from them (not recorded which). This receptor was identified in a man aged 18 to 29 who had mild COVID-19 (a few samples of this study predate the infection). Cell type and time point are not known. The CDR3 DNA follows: TGTGCCAGCAGCCAAGAGAGAAGTCAGCCCCAGCATTTT. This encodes CASSQERSQPQHF.